This TCR beta chain stems from a study of CD8 T cells in Susac syndrome. Random hexamers were used to reverse transcribe about 0.5 to 1 ug of RNA. TCRdb recomputed calls from the immunoSEQ multiplex PCR reads with MiXCR, one row per CDR3 protein. Among roughly 190,000 distinct CDR3 sequences listed, 80% to 95% were seen once. CDR3 length: 15 amino acids. The V and J ends lost 0 bases and 8 bases respectively, with 17 bases between them. From germline, CDR1 is SGHRS and CDR2 YFSETQ. From blood CD8+ and CD4+ T cells, the TCR beta chain was sequenced. The controls, all healthy donors, were matched for age and sex.

The sample consisted of CD4+ T cells from PBMCs. This receptor was obtained from a human donor in good health. This rearrangement joins TRBV5-1 to TRBJ1-1, with D possibly being TRBD1 (6 bases). CDR3 DNA: TGCGCCAGCAGCTTGGCCTTCGATTTGGGGGCCGAAGCTTTCTTT. This gives the protein CASSLAFDLGAEAFF.